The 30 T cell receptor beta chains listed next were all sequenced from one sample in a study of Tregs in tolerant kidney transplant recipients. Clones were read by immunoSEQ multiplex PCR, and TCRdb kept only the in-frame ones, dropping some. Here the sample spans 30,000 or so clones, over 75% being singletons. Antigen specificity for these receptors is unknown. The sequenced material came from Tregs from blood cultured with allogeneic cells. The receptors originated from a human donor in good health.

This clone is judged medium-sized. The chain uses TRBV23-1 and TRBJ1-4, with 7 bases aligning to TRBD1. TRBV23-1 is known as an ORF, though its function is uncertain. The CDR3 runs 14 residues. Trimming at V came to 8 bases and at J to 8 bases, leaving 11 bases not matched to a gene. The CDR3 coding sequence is TGCGCCAGCGGCCTGGACAGGATGAAGGAAAAACTGTTTTTT. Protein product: CASGLDRMKEKLFF.

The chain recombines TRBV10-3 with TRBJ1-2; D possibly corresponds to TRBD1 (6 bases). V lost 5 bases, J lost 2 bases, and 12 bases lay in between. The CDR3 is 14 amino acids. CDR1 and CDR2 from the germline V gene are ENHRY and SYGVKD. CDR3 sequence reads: CAISPYGTNYGYTF. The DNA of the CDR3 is TGTGCCATCAGTCCGTACGGGACAAACTATGGCTACACCTTC.

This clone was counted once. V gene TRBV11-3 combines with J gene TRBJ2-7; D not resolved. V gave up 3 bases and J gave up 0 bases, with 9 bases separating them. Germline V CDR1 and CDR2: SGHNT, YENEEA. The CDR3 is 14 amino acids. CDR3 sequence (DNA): TGTGCCAGCAGCTTCGGATACAGCTCCTACGAGCAGTACTTC. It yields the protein CASSFGYSSYEQYF.

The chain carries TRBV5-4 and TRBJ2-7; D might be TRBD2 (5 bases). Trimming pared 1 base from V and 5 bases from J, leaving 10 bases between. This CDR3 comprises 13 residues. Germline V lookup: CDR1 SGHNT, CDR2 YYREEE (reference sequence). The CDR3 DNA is TGTGCCAGCAGCTTGCAAGCGGCAGACGAGCAGTACTTC. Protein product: CASSLQAADEQYF.

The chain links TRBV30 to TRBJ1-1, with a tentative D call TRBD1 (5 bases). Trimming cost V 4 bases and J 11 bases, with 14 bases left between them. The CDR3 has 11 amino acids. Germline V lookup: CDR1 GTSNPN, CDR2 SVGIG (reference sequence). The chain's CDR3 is CAWTGLSTAFF. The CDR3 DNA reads TGTGCCTGGACAGGGTTGAGTACGGCTTTCTTT. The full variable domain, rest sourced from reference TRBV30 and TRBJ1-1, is SQTIHQWPATLVQPVGSPLSLECTVEGTSNPNLYWYRQAAGRGLQLLFYSVGIGQISSEVPQNLSASRPQDRQFILSSKKLLLSDSGFYLCAWTGLSTAFFGQGTRLTVV.

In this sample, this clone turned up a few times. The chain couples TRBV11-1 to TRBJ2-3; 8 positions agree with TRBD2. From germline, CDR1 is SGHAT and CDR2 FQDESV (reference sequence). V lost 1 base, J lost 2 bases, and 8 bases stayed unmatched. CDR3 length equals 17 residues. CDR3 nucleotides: TGTGCCAGCAGCTTAGTTGGCGGTAGCGGGACCACAGATACGCAGTATTTT. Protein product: CASSLVGGSGTTDTQYF.

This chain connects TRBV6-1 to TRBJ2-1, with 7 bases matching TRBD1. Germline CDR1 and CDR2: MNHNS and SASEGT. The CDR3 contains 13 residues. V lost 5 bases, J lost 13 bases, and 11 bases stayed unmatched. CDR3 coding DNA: TGTGCCAGCAGTAAGATCGACAGGGATCCCCAGTTCTTC. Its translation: CASSKIDRDPQFF.

The CDR3, as DNA: TGCGCCAGCAGCCAATTCCGACAGGCTCTAGCCAAAAACATTCAGTACTTC. Residues: CASSQFRQALAKNIQYF. V gene TRBV4-3 combines with J gene TRBJ2-4; maybe TRBD1 (6 bases). V was shortened by 2 bases and J by 0 bases, with 14 bases between the two germline ends. CDR1 and CDR2 from the germline V gene are LGHNA and YSLEER. There are 17 residues in the CDR3.

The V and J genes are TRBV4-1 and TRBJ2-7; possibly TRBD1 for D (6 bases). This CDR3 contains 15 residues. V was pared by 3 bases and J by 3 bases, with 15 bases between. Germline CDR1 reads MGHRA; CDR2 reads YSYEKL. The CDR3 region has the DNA TGCGCCAGCAGCCAGGCGCCCAGGGGTCTCTACGAGCAGTACTTC. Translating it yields CASSQAPRGLYEQYF.

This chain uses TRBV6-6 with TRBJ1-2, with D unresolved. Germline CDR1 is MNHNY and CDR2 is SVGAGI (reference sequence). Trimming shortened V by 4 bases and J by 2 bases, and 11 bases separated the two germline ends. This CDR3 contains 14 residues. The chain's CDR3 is CASSSPPANYGYTF. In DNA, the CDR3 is TGTGCCAGCAGTTCCCCTCCAGCGAACTATGGCTACACCTTC.

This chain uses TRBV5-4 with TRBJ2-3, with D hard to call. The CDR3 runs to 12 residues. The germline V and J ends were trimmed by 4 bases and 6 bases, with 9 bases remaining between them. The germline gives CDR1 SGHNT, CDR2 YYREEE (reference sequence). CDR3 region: CASSPAPDTQYF. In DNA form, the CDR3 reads TGTGCCAGCAGCCCCGCACCCGATACGCAGTATTTT.

The CDR3 region has the DNA TGTGCCTGGAGCAACAGGTTCGAGCAGTACTTC. Amino acids: CAWSNRFEQYF. This chain links TRBV30 with TRBJ2-7; maybe TRBD1 (5 bases). Germline loops: CDR1 GTSNPN, CDR2 SVGIG (reference sequence). This CDR3 has 11 amino acids. The V and J ends lost 3 bases and 6 bases respectively, with 9 bases between them.

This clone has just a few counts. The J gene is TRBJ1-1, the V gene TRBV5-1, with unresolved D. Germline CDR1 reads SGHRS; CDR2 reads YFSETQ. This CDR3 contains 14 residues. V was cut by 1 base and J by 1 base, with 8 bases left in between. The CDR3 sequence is CASSLITGNTEAFF. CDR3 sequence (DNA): TGCGCCAGCAGCTTGATCACCGGGAACACTGAAGCTTTCTTT.

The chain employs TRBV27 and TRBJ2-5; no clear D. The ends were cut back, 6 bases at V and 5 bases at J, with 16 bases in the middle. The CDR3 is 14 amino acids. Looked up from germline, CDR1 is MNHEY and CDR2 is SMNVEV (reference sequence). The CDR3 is CASSYTRLGETQYF. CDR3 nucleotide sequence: TGTGCCAGCAGCTATACCCGGTTGGGGGAGACCCAGTACTTC.

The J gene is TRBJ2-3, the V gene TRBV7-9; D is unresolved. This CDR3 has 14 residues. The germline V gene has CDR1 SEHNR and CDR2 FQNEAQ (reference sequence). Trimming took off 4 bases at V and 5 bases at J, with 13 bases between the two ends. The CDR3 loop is CASSSLGLVDTQYF. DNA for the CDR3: TGTGCCAGCAGCTCCCTCGGGTTGGTAGATACGCAGTATTTT.

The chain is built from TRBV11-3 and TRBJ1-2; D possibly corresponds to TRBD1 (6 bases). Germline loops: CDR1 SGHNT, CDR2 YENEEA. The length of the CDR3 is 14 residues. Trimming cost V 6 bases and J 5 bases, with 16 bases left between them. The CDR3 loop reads CASSPGHSSYGYTF. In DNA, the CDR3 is TGTGCCAGCAGTCCGGGACACTCCTCGTATGGCTACACCTTC.

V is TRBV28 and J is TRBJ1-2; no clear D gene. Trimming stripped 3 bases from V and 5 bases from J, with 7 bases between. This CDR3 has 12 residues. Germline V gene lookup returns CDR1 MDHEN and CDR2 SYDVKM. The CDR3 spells CASSFSRYGYTF. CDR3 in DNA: TGTGCCAGCAGTTTTAGCAGATATGGCTACACCTTC.

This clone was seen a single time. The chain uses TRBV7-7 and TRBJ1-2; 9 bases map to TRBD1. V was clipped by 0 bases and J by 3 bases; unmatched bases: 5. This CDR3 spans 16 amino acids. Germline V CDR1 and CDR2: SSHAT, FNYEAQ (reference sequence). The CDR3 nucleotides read TGTGCCAGCAGCTTAGCGTCGAGACAGGGGGACTATGGCTACACCTTC. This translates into CASSLASRQGDYGYTF.

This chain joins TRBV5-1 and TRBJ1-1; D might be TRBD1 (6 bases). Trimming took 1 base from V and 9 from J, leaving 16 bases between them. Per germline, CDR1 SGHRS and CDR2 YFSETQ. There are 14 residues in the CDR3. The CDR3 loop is CASSLISTTGQAFF. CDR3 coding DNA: TGCGCCAGCAGCTTGATCAGCACCACAGGGCAAGCTTTCTTT.

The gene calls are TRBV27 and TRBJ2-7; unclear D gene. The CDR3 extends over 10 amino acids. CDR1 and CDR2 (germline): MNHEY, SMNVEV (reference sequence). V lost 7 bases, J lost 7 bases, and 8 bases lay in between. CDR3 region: CASNNREQYF. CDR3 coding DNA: TGTGCCAGCAATAACAGAGAGCAGTACTTC.

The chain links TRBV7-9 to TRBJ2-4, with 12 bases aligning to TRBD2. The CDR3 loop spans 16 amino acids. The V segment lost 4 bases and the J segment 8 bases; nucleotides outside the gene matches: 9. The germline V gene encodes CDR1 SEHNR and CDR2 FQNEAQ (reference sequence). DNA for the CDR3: TGTGCCAGCAGCTCCCGACTAGCGGGGGAGGGAGACATTCAGTACTTC. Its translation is CASSSRLAGEGDIQYF.

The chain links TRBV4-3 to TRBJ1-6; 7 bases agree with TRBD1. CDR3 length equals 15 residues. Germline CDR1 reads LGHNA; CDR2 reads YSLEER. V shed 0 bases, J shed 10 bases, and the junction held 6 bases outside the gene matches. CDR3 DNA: TGCGCCAGCAGCCAAGATTACAGGGGTCGGTCACCCCTCCACTTT. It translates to CASSQDYRGRSPLHF.

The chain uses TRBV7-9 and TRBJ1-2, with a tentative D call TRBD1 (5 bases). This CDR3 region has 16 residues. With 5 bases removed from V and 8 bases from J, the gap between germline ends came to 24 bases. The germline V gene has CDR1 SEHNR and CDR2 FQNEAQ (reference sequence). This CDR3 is CASSQTPGRRWEGYTF. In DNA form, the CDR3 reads TGTGCCAGCAGCCAGACTCCGGGACGGCGCTGGGAAGGCTACACCTTC.

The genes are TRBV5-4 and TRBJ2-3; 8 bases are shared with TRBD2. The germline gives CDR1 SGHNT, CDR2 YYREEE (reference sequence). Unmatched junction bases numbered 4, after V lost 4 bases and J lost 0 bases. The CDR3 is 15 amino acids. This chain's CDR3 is CASSGRLASTDTQYF. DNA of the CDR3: TGTGCCAGCAGCGGTCGACTAGCGAGCACAGATACGCAGTATTTT.

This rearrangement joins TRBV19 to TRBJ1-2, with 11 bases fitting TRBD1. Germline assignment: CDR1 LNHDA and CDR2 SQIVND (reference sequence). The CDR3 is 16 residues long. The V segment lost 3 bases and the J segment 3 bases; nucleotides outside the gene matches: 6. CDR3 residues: CASSIAPGQGDYGYTF. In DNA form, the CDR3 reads TGTGCCAGTAGTATTGCACCGGGACAGGGGGACTATGGCTACACCTTC.

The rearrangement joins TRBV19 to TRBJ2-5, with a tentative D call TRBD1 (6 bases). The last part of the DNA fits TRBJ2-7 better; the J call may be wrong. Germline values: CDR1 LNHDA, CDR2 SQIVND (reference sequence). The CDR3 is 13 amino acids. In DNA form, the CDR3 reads TGTGCCAGTAGGGGCAGGGGTTCCGTCGAGCAGTACTTC. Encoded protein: CASRGRGSVEQYF.

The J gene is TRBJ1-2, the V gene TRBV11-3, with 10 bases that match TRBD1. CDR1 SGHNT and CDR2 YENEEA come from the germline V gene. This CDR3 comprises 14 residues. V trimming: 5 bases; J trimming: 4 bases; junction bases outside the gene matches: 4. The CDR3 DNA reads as TGTGCCAGCAGCCCGACAGGGGGCGGCTATGGCTACACCTTC. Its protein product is CASSPTGGGYGYTF.

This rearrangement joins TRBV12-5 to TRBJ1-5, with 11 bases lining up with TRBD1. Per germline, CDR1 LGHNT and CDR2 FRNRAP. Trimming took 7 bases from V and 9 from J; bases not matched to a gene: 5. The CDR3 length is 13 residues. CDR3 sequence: CASDKDRGPPQHF. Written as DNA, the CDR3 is TGTGCTAGTGACAAGGACAGGGGGCCGCCCCAGCATTTT.

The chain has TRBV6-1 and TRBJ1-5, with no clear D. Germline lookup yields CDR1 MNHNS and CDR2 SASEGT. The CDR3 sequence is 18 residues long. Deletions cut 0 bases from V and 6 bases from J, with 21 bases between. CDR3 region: CASSEALTPGSWGQPQHF. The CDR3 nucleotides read TGTGCCAGCAGTGAAGCGCTTACCCCGGGGTCGTGGGGTCAGCCCCAGCATTTT.

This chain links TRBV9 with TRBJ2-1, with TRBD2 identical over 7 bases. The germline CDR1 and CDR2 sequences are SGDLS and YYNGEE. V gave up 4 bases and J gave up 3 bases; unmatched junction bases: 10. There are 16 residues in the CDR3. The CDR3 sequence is CASSPQPGGGYNEQFF. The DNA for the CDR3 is TGTGCCAGCAGCCCCCAGCCGGGAGGCGGCTACAATGAGCAGTTCTTC. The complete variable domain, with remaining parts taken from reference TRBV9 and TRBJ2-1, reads DSGVTQTPKHLITATGQRVTLRCSPRSGDLSVYWYQQSLDQGLQFLIQYYNGEERAKGNILERFSAQQFPDLHSELNLSSLELGDSALYFCASSPQPGGGYNEQFFGPGTRLTVL.